The 12 T cell receptor beta chains below all came from one sample that was sequenced in a study of blood T cell repertoires in COVID-19. Clones were sequenced by immunoSEQ multiplex PCR, and TCRdb holds only the in-frame ones, with some missing. The sample has 200,000 to 300,000 clones; around 80% are singletons. The sequenced sample consisted of peripheral blood. Source of these receptors: a middle-aged man who had recovered from COVID-19.

The rearrangement joins TRBV5-4 to TRBJ2-5, with 7 bases matching TRBD2. CDR1 and CDR2 (germline): SGHNT, YYREEE (reference sequence). Trimming cost V 7 bases and J 3 bases; bases outside gene matches: 18. This CDR3 region has 17 residues. The CDR3 reads CASQPPRAWGLKETQYF. For the CDR3, the DNA is TGTGCCAGCCAACCACCACGGGCCTGGGGACTAAAAGAGACCCAGTACTTC.

Comment on this clone: The identical CDR3 is also encoded by other nucleotide sequences in the sample. The chain recombines TRBV4-1 with TRBJ2-7; weak D call: TRBD2 (5 bases). CDR3 size: 13 residues. CDR1 and CDR2 (germline): MGHRA, YSYEKL. V lost 0 bases and J lost 7, with 10 bases in between. CDR3 nucleotides: TGCGCCAGCAGCCAAGAGAGGGCTGATGAGCAGTACTTC. It specifies CASSQERADEQYF.

The rearrangement links TRBV3-1 (or the pseudogene TRBV3-2) to TRBJ1-2; unclear D gene. The CDR3 covers 12 residues. Deletions cut 1 base from V and 6 bases from J, with 6 bases between. CDR1 is LGHDT, CDR2 YNNKEL, per germline (reference sequence). CDR3 nucleotides: TGTGCCAGCAGCCAAGCCAGTGATGGCTACACCTTC. Encoded protein: CASSQASDGYTF.

The chain is built from TRBV7-2 and TRBJ2-1, with 11 nucleotides matching TRBD2. This CDR3 contains 15 residues. Germline values: CDR1 SGHTA, CDR2 FQGNSA. Losses at the gene ends were 5 bases for V and 3 bases for J; bases not matched to a gene: 3. CDR3: CASSATSGSYNEQFF. The CDR3 DNA is TGTGCCAGCAGCGCTACTAGCGGGAGCTACAATGAGCAGTTCTTC.

V gene TRBV7-9 combines with J gene TRBJ2-1, with 7 bases that match TRBD2. This CDR3 has 14 residues. V lost 3 bases to trimming and J lost 2 bases; unmatched junction nucleotides: 1. CDR1 and CDR2 (germline): SEHNR, FQNEAQ (reference sequence). The CDR3 here is CASSFTSAYNEQFF. The CDR3 region has the DNA TGTGCCAGCAGCTTTACTAGCGCCTACAATGAGCAGTTCTTC.

This clone was found once. The genes are TRBV5-1 and TRBJ2-5, with D perhaps matching TRBD2 (5 bases). CDR1 SGHRS and CDR2 YFSETQ come from the germline V gene. The CDR3 sequence is 15 residues long. V was cut by 4 bases and J by 2 bases, with 15 bases left in between. In DNA form, the CDR3 reads TGCGCCAGCAGCCCTGGGGTCGGGGTTCAAGAGACCCAGTACTTC. Protein sequence: CASSPGVGVQETQYF.

This sequence joins TRBV10-3 and TRBJ2-1; 7 nucleotides agree with TRBD1. V dropped 3 bases and J dropped 5; count of bases not matched to a gene: 10. The length of the CDR3 is 16 residues. Germline-derived CDR1 and CDR2 are ENHRY and SYGVKD. The chain's CDR3 is CAISDHVTGKNNEQFF. In nucleotides, the CDR3 is TGTGCCATCAGTGATCACGTGACAGGGAAGAACAATGAGCAGTTCTTC.

This clone came up a few times. The V gene is TRBV29-1, the J gene TRBJ2-7; 7 nucleotides agree with TRBD1. The germline gives CDR1 SQVTM, CDR2 ANQGSEA. The CDR3 is 12 residues long. The V gene end was trimmed by 7 bases and the J gene end by 5 bases; junction bases not matched to a gene: 8. The CDR3 DNA is TGCAGCGCCTACAGGGGTGCGCACGAGCAGTACTTC. Encoded protein: CSAYRGAHEQYF.

The chain uses TRBV6-2 or TRBV6-3 and TRBJ2-3; 12 nucleotides match TRBD2. Germline V gives CDR1 MNHEY, CDR2 SVGEGT. The CDR3 covers 18 residues. Trimming took 6 bases from V and 0 from J; bases not matched to a gene: 10. The CDR3 is CASSLRLAGVTSTDTQYF. The CDR3 nucleotides read TGTGCCAGCAGCCTTCGACTAGCGGGGGTGACTAGCACAGATACGCAGTATTTT.

The chain is built from TRBV10-1 and TRBJ2-7, with a tentative D call TRBD1 (5 bases). The CDR3 length is 13 residues. Trimming removed 6 bases from V and 1 base from J, with 10 bases in between. Germline V CDR1 and CDR2: WNHNN, SYGVQD (reference sequence). The CDR3 here is CASRRQGSYEQYF. The CDR3 nucleotides are TGCGCCAGCAGACGCCAGGGATCCTACGAGCAGTACTTC.

This clone was observed a few times. J is TRBJ2-7 and V is TRBV10-3, with TRBD2 matching 11 bases. After removal of 10 bases from V and 3 bases from J, the junction contained 2 bases not matched to a gene. The CDR3 has 12 amino acids. Germline CDR1 and CDR2: ENHRY and SYGVKD. CDR3 loop: CATGTSGYEQYF. The DNA for the CDR3 is TGTGCCACAGGGACTAGCGGCTACGAGCAGTACTTC.

The J gene is TRBJ2-5, the V gene TRBV4-3, with D tentatively TRBD1 (6 bases). Trimming took 1 base from V and 5 from J, leaving 17 bases between them. Germline V gives CDR1 LGHNA, CDR2 YSLEER. The CDR3 contains 16 residues. The CDR3 DNA sequence: TGCGCCAGCAGCCAAGTTGGGACACAAGGATGGGAGACCCAGTACTTC. Translated: CASSQVGTQGWETQYF.